Sequencing of this T cell receptor beta chain was carried out in a study of cytomegalovirus exposure and HLA in healthy donors. On this clone itself: The antigen is unknown. Other DNA sequences in this sample translate to the same CDR3.

Germline V gives CDR1 MNHEY, CDR2 SVGAGI. This CDR3 is 15 amino acids long. V was shortened by 0 bases and J by 4 bases, with 10 bases between the two germline ends. The table came from immunoSEQ multiplex PCR; TCRdb's copy has only in-frame clones and leaves some out. This sample has fewer than 250,000 clones; 85% to 90% occur once, and the top ten carry about 2.5%. Study-wide results and limits: The study labeled fewer than 200 TCR beta chains cytomegalovirus-associated. Reported performance of the classifier showed diagnosis of cytomegalovirus status with high specificity and sensitivity.

The origin of this receptor is a man aged 18 to 30 in good health and CMV-seronegative. V gene TRBV6-5 combines with J gene TRBJ1-5, with a possible D match to TRBD1 (6 bases). Sequencing used PBMCs. This CDR3 is CASSYSGGLNQPQHF. CDR3 nucleotide sequence: TGTGCCAGCAGTTACTCAGGGGGACTAAATCAGCCCCAGCATTTT.